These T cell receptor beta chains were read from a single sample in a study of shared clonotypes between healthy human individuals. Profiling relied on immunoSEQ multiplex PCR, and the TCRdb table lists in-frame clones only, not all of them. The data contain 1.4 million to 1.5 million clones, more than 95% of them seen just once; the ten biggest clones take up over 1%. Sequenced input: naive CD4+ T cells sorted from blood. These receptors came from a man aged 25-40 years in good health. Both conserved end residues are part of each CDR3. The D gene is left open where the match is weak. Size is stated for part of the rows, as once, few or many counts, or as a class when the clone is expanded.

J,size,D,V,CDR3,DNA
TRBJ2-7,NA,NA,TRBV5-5,CASSQGPGRSYEQYF,TGTGCCAGCAGCCAGGGACCAGGGCGTTCCTACGAGCAGTACTTC
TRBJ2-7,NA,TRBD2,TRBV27,CASSPRTSGRYEQYF,TGTGCCAGCAGCCCTAGGACTAGCGGGAGGTACGAGCAGTACTTC
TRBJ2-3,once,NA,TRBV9,CASSVEVGTDTQYF,TGTGCCAGCAGCGTAGAAGTTGGCACAGATACGCAGTATTTT
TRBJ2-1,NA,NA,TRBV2,CASSGETNNEQFF,TGTGCCAGCAGTGGGGAGACAAACAATGAGCAGTTCTTC
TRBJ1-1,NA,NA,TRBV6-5,CASSPVGGRVTEAFF,TGTGCCAGCAGCCCCGTCGGGGGGCGAGTCACTGAAGCTTTCTTT
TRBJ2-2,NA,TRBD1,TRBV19,CASSIVGGQNTGELFF,TGTGCCAGTAGTATTGTAGGGGGCCAGAACACCGGGGAGCTGTTTTTT
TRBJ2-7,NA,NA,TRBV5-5,CASSLTRSSYEQYF,TGTGCCAGCAGCTTGACACGAAGCTCCTACGAGCAGTACTTC
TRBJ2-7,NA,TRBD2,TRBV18,CASSPLGLVGEQYF,TGTGCCAGCTCACCTCTGGGACTAGTAGGCGAGCAGTACTTC
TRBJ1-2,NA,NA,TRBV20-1,CSARGGYGYTF,TGCAGTGCTAGAGGGGGCTATGGCTACACCTTC
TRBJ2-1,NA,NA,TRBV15,CATGSSVSYNEQFF,TGTGCCACCGGTTCTAGCGTATCCTACAATGAGCAGTTCTTC
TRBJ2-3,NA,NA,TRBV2,CASSEFRNTDTQYF,TGTGCCAGCAGTGAGTTTAGAAACACAGATACGCAGTATTTT
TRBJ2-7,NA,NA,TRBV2,CASSVGGLPSYEQYF,TGTGCCAGCAGTGTAGGCGGCCTTCCTTCCTACGAGCAGTACTTC
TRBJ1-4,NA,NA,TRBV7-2,CASSSRVGEKLFF,TGTGCCAGCAGCTCCCGGGTCGGTGAAAAACTGTTTTTT
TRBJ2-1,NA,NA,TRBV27,CASSFLYNEQFF,TGTGCCAGCAGTTTTCTTTACAATGAGCAGTTCTTC
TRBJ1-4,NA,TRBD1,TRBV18,CASSDGTGLEKLFF,TGTGCCAGCTCCGACGGGACAGGGCTTGAAAAACTGTTTTTT
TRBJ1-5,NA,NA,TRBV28,CASMGARSNQPQHF,TGTGCCAGCATGGGGGCGCGAAGCAATCAGCCCCAGCATTTT
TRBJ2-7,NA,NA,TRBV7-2,CASSLLHSYEQYF,TGTGCCAGCAGCTTGTTACATTCCTACGAGCAGTACTTC
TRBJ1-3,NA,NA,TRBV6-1,CASTQSGRNTIYF,TGTGCCAGCACCCAATCTGGGCGAAACACCATATATTTT
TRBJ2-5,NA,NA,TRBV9,CASSASGGGETQYF,TGTGCCAGCAGCGCGAGTGGAGGGGGGGAGACCCAGTACTTC
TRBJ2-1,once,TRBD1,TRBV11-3,CASSRGQANEQFF,TGTGCCAGCAGCCGCGGACAGGCAAATGAGCAGTTCTTC
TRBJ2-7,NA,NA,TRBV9,CASSVVGDSSYEQYF,TGTGCCAGCAGCGTAGTCGGGGATTCGAGCTACGAGCAGTACTTC
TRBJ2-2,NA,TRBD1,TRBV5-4,CASSRDRADTGELFF,TGTGCCAGCAGCAGGGACAGGGCCGACACCGGGGAGCTGTTTTTT
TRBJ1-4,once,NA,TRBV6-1,CASSDGGRVGEKLFF,TGTGCCAGCAGTGATGGTGGCAGGGTAGGGGAAAAACTGTTTTTT
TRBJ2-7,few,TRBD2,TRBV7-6,CASSGTSAEQYF,TGTGCCAGCAGCGGGACTAGCGCCGAGCAGTACTTC
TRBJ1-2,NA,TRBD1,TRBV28,CASKPTGTGVNYGYTF,TGTGCCAGCAAGCCGACCGGGACAGGGGTTAACTATGGCTACACCTTC
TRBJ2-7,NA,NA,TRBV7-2,CASSLQGLAYEQYF,TGTGCCAGCAGCTTACAGGGGTTAGCCTACGAGCAGTACTTC
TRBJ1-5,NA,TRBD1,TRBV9,CASSVATDRGLHNQPQHF,TGTGCCAGCAGCGTAGCAACGGACAGGGGGCTTCACAATCAGCCCCAGCATTTT
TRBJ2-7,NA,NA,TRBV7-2,CASSQSRYEQYF,TGTGCCAGCAGCCAGAGTAGGTACGAGCAGTACTTC
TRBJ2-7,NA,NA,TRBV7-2,CASSPPAYEQYF,TGTGCCAGCAGCCCTCCAGCCTACGAGCAGTACTTC
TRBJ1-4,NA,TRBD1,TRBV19,CASSMDRGEKLFF,TGTGCCAGTAGTATGGACAGGGGAGAAAAACTGTTTTTT
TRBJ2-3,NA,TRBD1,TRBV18,CASSPGTGLSTDTQYF,TGTGCCAGCTCACCCGGGACAGGCCTTAGCACAGATACGCAGTATTTT
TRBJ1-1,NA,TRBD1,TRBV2,CASRRYSTGTGGTEAFF,TGTGCCAGCAGACGTTACTCTACCGGGACAGGGGGCACTGAAGCTTTCTTT
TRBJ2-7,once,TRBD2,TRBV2,CASRDEASGRAYEQYF,TGTGCCAGCAGGGATGAGGCTAGCGGGAGGGCCTACGAGCAGTACTTC
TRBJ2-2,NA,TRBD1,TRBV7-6,CASSLGGQGHTGELFF,TGTGCCAGCAGCTTAGGGGGACAGGGACACACCGGGGAGCTGTTTTTT
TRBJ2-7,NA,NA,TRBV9,CASSVGSSVGGGQYF,TGTGCCAGCAGCGTAGGAAGCTCTGTAGGCGGAGGGCAGTACTTC
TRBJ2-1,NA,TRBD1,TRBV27,CASSWGQGYNEQFF,TGTGCCAGCAGTTGGGGACAGGGCTACAATGAGCAGTTCTTC
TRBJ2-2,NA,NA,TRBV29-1,CSVVGRTGQAGELFF,TGCAGCGTTGTGGGACGAACAGGTCAAGCCGGGGAGCTGTTTTTT
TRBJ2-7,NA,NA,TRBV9,CASSVGGGHSYEQYF,TGTGCCAGCAGCGTAGGAGGGGGGCACTCCTACGAGCAGTACTTC
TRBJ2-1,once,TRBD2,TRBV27,CASSSGTSGITGAYNEQFF,TGTGCCAGCAGTTCCGGAACTAGCGGGATTACGGGGGCCTACAATGAGCAGTTCTTC
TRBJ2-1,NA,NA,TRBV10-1,CASSDPVGEQFF,TGCGCCAGCAGTGACCCCGTTGGAGAGCAGTTCTTC
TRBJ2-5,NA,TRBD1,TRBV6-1,CASRGQIQETQYF,TGTGCCAGCAGGGGACAGATCCAAGAGACCCAGTACTTC
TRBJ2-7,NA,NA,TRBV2,CASQGGYGLNYEQYF,TGTGCCAGCCAGGGTGGGTACGGCCTAAACTACGAGCAGTACTTC
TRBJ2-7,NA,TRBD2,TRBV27,CASKKAGEAYEQYF,TGTGCCAGCAAGAAGGCGGGAGAGGCCTACGAGCAGTACTTC
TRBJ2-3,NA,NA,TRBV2,CASSEETADTQYF,TGTGCCAGCAGTGAAGAGACTGCAGATACGCAGTATTTT
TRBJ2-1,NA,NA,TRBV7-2,CASSRRLPNEQFF,TGTGCCAGCAGCCGTAGACTGCCCAATGAGCAGTTCTTC
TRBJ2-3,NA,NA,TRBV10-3,CAISDPRSQLFTDTQYF,TGTGCCATCAGTGACCCCCGATCCCAACTTTTCACAGATACGCAGTATTTT